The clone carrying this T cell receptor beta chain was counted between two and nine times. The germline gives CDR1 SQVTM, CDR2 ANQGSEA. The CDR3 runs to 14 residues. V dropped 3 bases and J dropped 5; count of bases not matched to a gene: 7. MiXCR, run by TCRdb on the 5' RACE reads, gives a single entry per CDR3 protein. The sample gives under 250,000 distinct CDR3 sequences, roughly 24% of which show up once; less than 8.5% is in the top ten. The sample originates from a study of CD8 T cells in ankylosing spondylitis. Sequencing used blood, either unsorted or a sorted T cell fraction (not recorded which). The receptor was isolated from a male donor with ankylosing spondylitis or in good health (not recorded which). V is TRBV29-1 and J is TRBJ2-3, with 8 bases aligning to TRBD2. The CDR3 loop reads CSVDREGPGDTQYF. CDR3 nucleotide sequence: TGCAGCGTTGACCGGGAGGGCCCTGGAGATACGCAGTATTTT.